This is a list of T cell receptor beta chains from one sample in a study of T cell responses to AZD1222 COVID-19 vaccine. Assay: immunoSEQ multiplex PCR; the TCRdb copy retains only in-frame clones and omits some. Among 85,000 to 95,000 clones listed, almost 90% were seen once. The sequences come from peripheral blood, collected on day 0 of AZD1222 vaccination. The source of these receptors is an adult in good health. Both conserved end residues are part of each CDR3. Each record gives: D gene, V gene, CDR3 length, J gene, clone size, CDR3 DNA, CDR3 protein. A D gene is named only where the DNA matches it firmly. A row's size may be missing; if present it is once, few, many or a size class.

d_call: .
v_call: TRBV2
cdr3_length: 17
j_call: TRBJ1-2
clone_size: .
cdr3_nt: TGTGCCAGCAGTGAAGCGGTCAGGGCCCCAGAATCTTATGGCTACACCTTC
cdr3_aa: CASSEAVRAPESYGYTF

d_call: .
v_call: TRBV6-2/TRBV6-3
cdr3_length: 13
j_call: TRBJ1-6
clone_size: .
cdr3_nt: TGTGCCAGCAGTTCCGGGGGTCTCCCACCCCTCCACTTT
cdr3_aa: CASSSGGLPPLHF

d_call: .
v_call: TRBV27
cdr3_length: 15
j_call: TRBJ1-5
clone_size: .
cdr3_nt: TGTGCCAGCAGAAACATAGGGTATAGCAATCAGCCCCAGCATTTT
cdr3_aa: CASRNIGYSNQPQHF

d_call: .
v_call: TRBV11-2
cdr3_length: 15
j_call: TRBJ2-7
clone_size: once
cdr3_nt: TGTGCCAGCAGCTTAGACGGAGGGTTTGTCCACGAGCAGTACTTC
cdr3_aa: CASSLDGGFVHEQYF

d_call: TRBD1
v_call: TRBV5-8
cdr3_length: 15
j_call: TRBJ1-2
clone_size: .
cdr3_nt: TGTGCCAGCACCGCGACAGGGGGCAGGGAATATGGCTACACCTTC
cdr3_aa: CASTATGGREYGYTF

d_call: TRBD2
v_call: TRBV4-3
cdr3_length: 17
j_call: TRBJ2-1
clone_size: once
cdr3_nt: TGCGCCAGCAGCCAAGATAGGACTAGCGGACTCTACAATGAGCAGTTCTTC
cdr3_aa: CASSQDRTSGLYNEQFF

d_call: .
v_call: TRBV2
cdr3_length: 16
j_call: TRBJ1-5
clone_size: .
cdr3_nt: TGTGCCAGCAGTGAAGCGGGGCGGATTAGCAATCAGCCCCAGCATTTT
cdr3_aa: CASSEAGRISNQPQHF

d_call: TRBD1
v_call: TRBV6-2/TRBV6-3
cdr3_length: 16
j_call: TRBJ2-5
clone_size: .
cdr3_nt: TGTGCCAGCAGTTATCCTCCCGGGACAGGGATTGTGACCCAGTACTTC
cdr3_aa: CASSYPPGTGIVTQYF

d_call: TRBD1
v_call: TRBV5-1
cdr3_length: 16
j_call: TRBJ1-1
clone_size: .
cdr3_nt: TGCGCCAGCAGCTTGACTGTGACAGGGGGGAACACTGAAGCTTTCTTT
cdr3_aa: CASSLTVTGGNTEAFF

d_call: .
v_call: TRBV5-5
cdr3_length: 16
j_call: TRBJ2-5
clone_size: .
cdr3_nt: TGTGCCAGCAGCTTGCTATACCCCGGGGGCCAAGAGACCCAGTACTTC
cdr3_aa: CASSLLYPGGQETQYF